This entry concerns a single TCR beta chain. This clone was seen a handful of times. Its antigen remains undetermined. No quality values exist for individual bases; no much larger clone is one base distant. These data belong to a study of shared clonotypes between healthy human individuals (dated by TCRdb to between 2020 and 2021). Background on the whole study: The cohort comprised a couple of women and a few men aged 18 to 49 years. For each donor, CD4 naive and CD4 memory were each run on three plates, CD8 naive on two plates, and CD8 memory on one plate. To estimate repertoire size and how much clonotype sharing occurs between individuals, the study deeply sequenced the blood TCR repertoires of roughly 5 healthy adults. To increase sequencing depth and limit assay-specific biases, TCR repertoire library preparation and sequencing were carried out by different laboratories using diverse techniques. Between about 0.8 and 9.5 billion PBMCs per donor were obtained by leukapheresis.

Healthy HIV-negative adults with no recently reported acute infections or vaccinations were included as donors. All donors were Caucasian adults living in Nashville, Tennessee, USA. CD4+ T cells were enriched through magnetic negative selection, after which naive cells were positively selected on CD45RA and the remaining negative fraction served as the memory subset. Blood was collected by leukapheresis, and PBMCs were isolated by Ficoll-Histopaque density gradient centrifugation and then cryopreserved in liquid nitrogen vapor phase. Analytical flow cytometry was used to check the purity and quantity of each magnetically sorted T cell population. Genomic DNA was isolated from each sorted fraction and quantified by UV absorbance on a Nanodrop 2000c. Using the deep immunoSEQ assay, TCR CDR3 regions were amplified from genomic DNA by multiplex PCR. For each cell subset, the extracted genomic DNA was distributed evenly across all wells of several immunoSEQ 96-well plates, and each plate served as one replicate. For sorted subsets, roughly 200 ng of genomic DNA, equivalent to some 30,000 T cell genomes, went into each replicate PCR. Purified libraries were quantified with a Qubit 3.0 fluorometer, sized on a Bioanalyzer 2100, and re-quantified with the KAPA Library Quantification kit. Every immunoSEQ 96-well plate was sequenced on a dedicated single-read 150-cycle Illumina NextSeq 550 flow cell. Per the source publication's procedure: Because the immunoSEQ output held only junctional sequences and lacked quality scores, the filtering could not match the filtering applied to full-length reads. To assign V/J genes and CDR3, sequences were annotated using PyIR, a Python wrapper for IgBLAST v1.9, with IMGT germline references. Any read was removed if the V/J assignment was weak (E-value above 1e-6), the CDR3 was missing, or the read contained stop codons, out-of-frame junctions, or ambiguous translated residues. V3J clonotypes were defined as sequences sharing an identical inferred V gene, J gene, and CDR3 amino acid sequence. The percentage overlap between two repertoires was calculated by dividing the number of shared unique clonotypes by the size of the smaller repertoire. RTK rarefaction, the Chao1 estimator, and Recon v2.1 estimates of unobserved clonotypes were used to assess repertoire richness. Generation probabilities for all TCRbeta clonotypes obtained by the gDNA method from a handful of donors were computed using OLGA. TCRdb holds this immuneACCESS table with in-frame rearrangements only. Some clones are missing; in checked studies, unresolved V genes explain under half, and the rest has no known cause. V and J calls plus clone size are reproduced from that table; the DNA served to infer D and trimming. The table for this sample lists approximately 980,000 clones; 60% to 85% of them were counted only once. The leading ten clones occupy over 1.3% of the sample.

Taken from cysteine to phenylalanine, the CDR3 has 12 residues. The DNA shown is the 36-base CDR3, in frame from base 1. CDR1 and CDR2 (LNHDA, SQIVND) derive from the germline V gene (reference sequence). Trimming takes 7 bases from V and 8 bases from J, and the germline ends sit 14 bases apart. Points the paper makes about the study in general: Because the study included only a small number of donors, the genetic and exposure-history diversity represented was limited. Approximately 5% of naive CD4, roughly 3.5% of naive CD8, 2.3% of memory CD4, and roughly 0.4% of memory CD8 clonotypes were shared across a few donors. Compared with non-shared clonotypes, the clonotypes found in all four sorted-subset donors had higher generation probabilities. Rarefaction of sorted-subset datasets indicated incomplete sequencing despite the large sequencing depth. Sampling was restricted to blood, and TCR repertoires in tissues likely differ from the TCR repertoires found in blood. Pairwise subsampling led to the expectation that sequencing depth would affect the degree of clonotype sharing among donors. Estimated clonotype richness was generally larger for naive than for memory subsets.

The chain is encoded by TRBV19 joined to TRBJ1-2; the best D guess is TRBD1, with 5 bases matching. The receptor comes from a man in his late teens or twenties in good health. Specimen: memory CD4+ T cells sorted from blood. The meaning of the sample's cell subset or site label: CD45RA-negative fraction. The CDR3 reads as follows: CASTTSGHGYTF. At the DNA level, the sequence is TGTGCCAGTACCACCTCAGGGCACGGCTACACCTTC.